This is a list of T cell receptor beta chains from one sample in a study of T cell repertoires in cytomegalovirus infection. TCRdb processed the reads anew with MiXCR; each CDR3 protein has one entry. The data show 700,000 to 950,000 distinct CDR3 sequences, around a third seen once. These receptors have no known antigen. Sequencing used cultured CD8+ T cells from PBMCs, obtained from culture after CMV antigen stimulation. The receptors were gathered from a human donor in good health (CMV status not recorded). Some clones in this sample may be carry-over from other donors' samples. Both conserved end residues are part of each CDR3. Each record gives: D gene, J gene, clone size, V gene, CDR3 length, CDR3 protein, CDR3 DNA. A D gene is named only where the DNA matches it firmly. Size values are once, few and many counts, or a class for expanded clones, and some rows have none.

d_gene: .
j_gene: TRBJ1-2
abundance: .
v_gene: TRBV19
len: 15
CDR3aa: CASSISGSGYYGYTF
CDR3nt: TGTGCCAGTAGTATTTCAGGCAGCGGATACTATGGCTACACCTTC

d_gene: .
j_gene: TRBJ2-1
abundance: .
v_gene: TRBV7-4
len: 15
CDR3aa: CASSLDWALLGEQFF
CDR3nt: TGTGCCAGCAGCTTAGACTGGGCCCTGCTCGGTGAGCAGTTCTTC

d_gene: TRBD1
j_gene: TRBJ1-4
abundance: .
v_gene: TRBV6-5
len: 15
CDR3aa: CASSYSRQGNEKLFF
CDR3nt: TGTGCCAGCAGTTACTCGAGACAGGGGAATGAAAAACTGTTTTTT

d_gene: TRBD2
j_gene: TRBJ2-1
abundance: .
v_gene: TRBV6-2/TRBV6-3
len: 18
CDR3aa: CASSYSTSGGSIVDEQFF
CDR3nt: TGTGCCAGCAGTTACTCGACTAGCGGGGGAAGTATAGTCGATGAGCAGTTCTTC

d_gene: .
j_gene: TRBJ2-5
abundance: few
v_gene: TRBV20-1
len: 12
CDR3aa: CSASFFEETQYF
CDR3nt: TGCAGTGCTAGTTTCTTCGAGGAGACCCAGTACTTC

d_gene: .
j_gene: TRBJ1-1
abundance: once
v_gene: TRBV4-1
len: 15
CDR3aa: CASSQVPGADTEAFF
CDR3nt: TGCGCCAGCAGCCAAGTCCCGGGGGCGGACACTGAAGCTTTCTTT

d_gene: .
j_gene: TRBJ2-1
abundance: .
v_gene: TRBV6-6
len: 14
CDR3aa: CASSYSMGGNEQFF
CDR3nt: TGTGCCAGCAGTTACAGCATGGGGGGCAATGAGCAGTTCTTC

d_gene: .
j_gene: TRBJ1-1
abundance: many
v_gene: TRBV7-8
len: 13
CDR3aa: CASSGEPNTEAFF
CDR3nt: TGTGCCAGCAGTGGGGAGCCGAACACTGAAGCTTTCTTT

d_gene: TRBD1
j_gene: TRBJ2-1
abundance: .
v_gene: TRBV7-2
len: 12
CDR3aa: CASRGTVNEQFF
CDR3nt: TGTGCCAGCAGAGGGACAGTCAATGAGCAGTTCTTC

d_gene: .
j_gene: TRBJ2-3
abundance: .
v_gene: TRBV6-2/TRBV6-3
len: 13
CDR3aa: CASSYSLGDTQYF
CDR3nt: TGTGCCAGCAGTTACAGCCTAGGTGATACGCAGTATTTT

d_gene: .
j_gene: TRBJ1-1
abundance: few
v_gene: TRBV27
len: 13
CDR3aa: CASKATANTEAFF
CDR3nt: TGTGCCAGCAAGGCGACGGCGAACACTGAAGCTTTCTTT

d_gene: .
j_gene: TRBJ1-1
abundance: .
v_gene: TRBV6-1
len: 14
CDR3aa: CASTEGDTDTEAFF
CDR3nt: TGTGCCAGCACGGAAGGTGATACGGACACTGAAGCTTTCTTT

d_gene: .
j_gene: TRBJ1-5
abundance: many
v_gene: TRBV6-1
len: 14
CDR3aa: CASSGGGGGQPQHF
CDR3nt: TGTGCCAGCAGTGGTGGGGGAGGAGGTCAGCCCCAGCATTTT

d_gene: .
j_gene: TRBJ2-2
abundance: .
v_gene: TRBV4-1
len: 16
CDR3aa: CASSPTQGRMTGELFF
CDR3nt: TGCGCCAGCAGCCCAACACAGGGCCGAATGACCGGGGAGCTGTTTTTT

d_gene: .
j_gene: TRBJ2-1
abundance: few
v_gene: TRBV7-6
len: 12
CDR3aa: CASSLGDLNGFF
CDR3nt: TGTGCCAGCAGCTTGGGGGACCTGAATGGGTTCTTC

d_gene: TRBD1
j_gene: TRBJ1-5
abundance: .
v_gene: TRBV7-8
len: 15
CDR3aa: CASSYDRGRDQPQHF
CDR3nt: TGTGCCAGCAGCTATGACAGGGGGCGAGATCAGCCCCAGCATTTT

d_gene: TRBD2
j_gene: TRBJ2-1
abundance: .
v_gene: TRBV19
len: 17
CDR3aa: CASTGLAGSSSYNEQFF
CDR3nt: TGTGCCAGTACCGGCCTAGCGGGGAGTAGCTCCTACAATGAGCAGTTCTTC

d_gene: TRBD1
j_gene: TRBJ2-5
abundance: once
v_gene: TRBV7-3
len: 15
CDR3aa: CASSAGTGGGETQYF
CDR3nt: TGTGCCAGCAGCGCCGGGACAGGGGGAGGAGAGACCCAGTACTTC

d_gene: TRBD1
j_gene: TRBJ1-2
abundance: .
v_gene: TRBV4-1
len: 16
CDR3aa: CASGPGRQGEDYGYTF
CDR3nt: TGCGCCAGCGGGCCAGGGCGACAGGGGGAGGACTATGGCTACACCTTC

d_gene: .
j_gene: TRBJ1-2
abundance: many
v_gene: TRBV7-2
len: 20
CDR3aa: CASSLPSGDLSQHYNYGYTF
CDR3nt: TGTGCCAGCAGCTTACCCTCAGGGGATTTAAGTCAGCACTATAACTATGGCTACACCTTC

d_gene: .
j_gene: TRBJ2-1
abundance: many
v_gene: TRBV7-2
len: 15
CDR3aa: CASREGQGIYNEQFF
CDR3nt: TGTGCCAGCAGAGAAGGGCAGGGGATCTACAATGAGCAGTTCTTC

d_gene: TRBD2
j_gene: TRBJ2-3
abundance: .
v_gene: TRBV5-4
len: 16
CDR3aa: CASSLVVAGFTDTQYF
CDR3nt: TGTGCCAGCAGCTTGGTGGTAGCGGGGTTCACAGATACGCAGTATTTT

d_gene: .
j_gene: TRBJ2-1
abundance: few
v_gene: TRBV10-3
len: 15
CDR3aa: CAISDGGASYNEQFF
CDR3nt: TGTGCCATCAGCGATGGGGGGGCAAGCTACAATGAGCAGTTCTTC

d_gene: .
j_gene: TRBJ1-1
abundance: .
v_gene: TRBV15
len: 16
CDR3aa: CATSRTNRRLNTEAFF
CDR3nt: TGTGCCACCAGCAGAACAAACCGGAGACTGAACACTGAAGCTTTCTTT

d_gene: .
j_gene: TRBJ2-3
abundance: few
v_gene: TRBV12-3/TRBV12-4
len: 15
CDR3aa: CASSPTIPSTDTQYF
CDR3nt: TGTGCCAGCAGCCCGACTATTCCTAGCACAGATACGCAGTATTTT

d_gene: TRBD1
j_gene: TRBJ1-5
abundance: .
v_gene: TRBV19
len: 16
CDR3aa: CASSIRDRYSNQPQHF
CDR3nt: TGTGCCAGTAGTATCCGGGACAGATATAGCAATCAGCCCCAGCATTTT

d_gene: .
j_gene: TRBJ2-7
abundance: few
v_gene: TRBV6-2/TRBV6-3
len: 12
CDR3aa: CASTHGGHEQYF
CDR3nt: TGTGCCAGCACCCACGGGGGCCACGAGCAGTACTTC

d_gene: .
j_gene: TRBJ1-3
abundance: .
v_gene: TRBV27
len: 16
CDR3aa: CASSRRAELSGNTIYF
CDR3nt: TGTGCCAGCAGCAGACGGGCGGAGCTCTCTGGAAACACCATATATTTT

d_gene: .
j_gene: TRBJ2-5
abundance: .
v_gene: TRBV6-6
len: 14
CDR3aa: CASSYVTKQETQYF
CDR3nt: TGTGCCAGCAGTTACGTGACAAAACAAGAGACCCAGTACTTC

d_gene: TRBD1
j_gene: TRBJ1-2
abundance: .
v_gene: TRBV5-4
len: 14
CDR3aa: CASSTGDYGYGYTF
CDR3nt: TGTGCCAGCAGTACAGGGGATTATGGTTATGGCTACACCTTC

d_gene: TRBD1
j_gene: TRBJ1-6
abundance: .
v_gene: TRBV4-1
len: 18
CDR3aa: CASSQPTGARPNDSPLHF
CDR3nt: TGCGCCAGCAGCCAACCGACAGGGGCCCGCCCGAATGATTCACCCCTCCACTTT

d_gene: .
j_gene: TRBJ2-2
abundance: few
v_gene: TRBV6-6
len: 20
CDR3aa: CASSYDLEGTVRGITGELFF
CDR3nt: TGTGCCAGCAGTTACGACTTAGAGGGTACCGTACGGGGGATCACCGGGGAGCTGTTTTTT

d_gene: TRBD1
j_gene: TRBJ2-3
abundance: .
v_gene: TRBV24-1
len: 15
CDR3aa: CATSDRDRGRGTQYF
CDR3nt: TGTGCCACCAGTGATCGGGACAGGGGGCGGGGTACGCAGTATTTT

d_gene: .
j_gene: TRBJ1-5
abundance: few
v_gene: TRBV4-1
len: 16
CDR3aa: CASSQAANRDNQPQHF
CDR3nt: TGCGCCAGCAGCCAAGCGGCTAACAGGGACAATCAGCCCCAGCATTTT

d_gene: TRBD1
j_gene: TRBJ2-1
abundance: few
v_gene: TRBV6-2/TRBV6-3
len: 17
CDR3aa: CASSNGQARSPYNEQFF
CDR3nt: TGTGCCAGCAGCAACGGACAGGCCCGAAGCCCTTACAATGAGCAGTTCTTC

d_gene: TRBD1
j_gene: TRBJ1-1
abundance: once
v_gene: TRBV10-3
len: 15
CDR3aa: CAISGGDSYYTEAFF
CDR3nt: TGTGCCATCAGTGGGGGGGACAGCTATTACACTGAAGCTTTCTTT

d_gene: .
j_gene: TRBJ2-3
abundance: .
v_gene: TRBV27
len: 16
CDR3aa: CASSPHWGKSTDTQYF
CDR3nt: TGTGCCAGCAGCCCACACTGGGGGAAAAGCACAGATACGCAGTATTTT

d_gene: .
j_gene: TRBJ1-1
abundance: .
v_gene: TRBV2
len: 11
CDR3aa: CARQLNTEAFF
CDR3nt: TGTGCCAGACAGTTGAACACTGAAGCTTTCTTT

d_gene: TRBD2
j_gene: TRBJ2-1
abundance: few
v_gene: TRBV7-9
len: 15
CDR3aa: CASSARGGPFNEQFF
CDR3nt: TGTGCCAGCAGCGCGCGGGGGGGCCCATTCAATGAGCAGTTCTTC

d_gene: .
j_gene: TRBJ2-7
abundance: few
v_gene: TRBV7-8
len: 12
CDR3aa: CASSPGGTEQYF
CDR3nt: TGTGCCAGCAGCCCCGGGGGAACCGAGCAGTACTTC

d_gene: TRBD1
j_gene: TRBJ1-1
abundance: .
v_gene: TRBV28
len: 16
CDR3aa: CASSLPSTGGNTEAFF
CDR3nt: TGTGCCAGCAGTTTACCTTCGACAGGGGGCAACACTGAAGCTTTCTTT

d_gene: .
j_gene: TRBJ2-1
abundance: .
v_gene: TRBV27
len: 14
CDR3aa: CASSLAGNANEQFF
CDR3nt: TGTGCCAGCAGTTTAGCGGGAAACGCCAATGAGCAGTTCTTC

d_gene: .
j_gene: TRBJ2-2
abundance: .
v_gene: TRBV5-4
len: 15
CDR3aa: CASSPSRGFTGELFF
CDR3nt: TGTGCCAGCAGCCCGAGCCGGGGGTTTACCGGGGAGCTGTTTTTT

d_gene: TRBD2
j_gene: TRBJ2-5
abundance: .
v_gene: TRBV7-4
len: 18
CDR3aa: CASSLPSSGGNRDETQYF
CDR3nt: TGTGCCAGCAGCTTACCCTCTAGCGGGGGGAACCGAGATGAGACCCAGTACTTC

d_gene: .
j_gene: TRBJ1-3
abundance: .
v_gene: TRBV6-5
len: 16
CDR3aa: CASSPPGGSAGNTIYF
CDR3nt: TGTGCCAGCAGTCCACCCGGAGGGTCAGCTGGAAACACCATATATTTT

d_gene: .
j_gene: TRBJ2-7
abundance: .
v_gene: TRBV27
len: 13
CDR3aa: CGSSPGDTYEQYF
CDR3nt: TGTGGCAGCAGTCCAGGGGATACCTACGAGCAGTACTTC

d_gene: .
j_gene: TRBJ1-2
abundance: .
v_gene: TRBV27
len: 16
CDR3aa: CASSGPGQGTNYGYTF
CDR3nt: TGTGCCAGCAGTGGACCGGGACAAGGGACTAACTATGGCTACACCTTC

d_gene: TRBD1
j_gene: TRBJ1-6
abundance: .
v_gene: TRBV12-3/TRBV12-4
len: 13
CDR3aa: CASGTVYNSPLHF
CDR3nt: TGTGCCAGCGGGACAGTCTATAATTCACCCCTCCACTTT

d_gene: TRBD2
j_gene: TRBJ2-5
abundance: many
v_gene: TRBV6-5
len: 18
CDR3aa: CASSYSFRGLAGGETQYF
CDR3nt: TGTGCCAGCAGTTACTCCTTTAGAGGACTAGCGGGGGGAGAGACCCAGTACTTC

d_gene: .
j_gene: TRBJ1-2
abundance: .
v_gene: TRBV25-1
len: 17
CDR3aa: CASSEGNPLDPNYGYTF
CDR3nt: TGTGCCAGCAGTGAAGGGAACCCCCTGGATCCTAACTATGGCTACACCTTC

d_gene: .
j_gene: TRBJ1-2
abundance: .
v_gene: TRBV27
len: 12
CDR3aa: CASKSKITGYTF
CDR3nt: TGTGCCAGCAAGAGTAAGATTACGGGCTACACCTTC

d_gene: .
j_gene: TRBJ1-5
abundance: few
v_gene: TRBV6-1
len: 14
CDR3aa: CASRTRGRNQPQHF
CDR3nt: TGTGCCAGCAGAACCCGGGGCCGCAATCAGCCCCAGCATTTT

d_gene: .
j_gene: TRBJ1-5
abundance: many
v_gene: TRBV27
len: 15
CDR3aa: CASSLLSGGNQPQHF
CDR3nt: TGTGCCAGCAGCCTATTAAGTGGGGGCAATCAGCCCCAGCATTTT

d_gene: .
j_gene: TRBJ1-1
abundance: few
v_gene: TRBV28
len: 15
CDR3aa: CASSWSRLGNTEAFF
CDR3nt: TGTGCCAGCAGTTGGTCCCGACTAGGGAACACTGAAGCTTTCTTT

d_gene: .
j_gene: TRBJ1-6
abundance: .
v_gene: TRBV2
len: 17
CDR3aa: CASSESDTKFYNSPLHF
CDR3nt: TGTGCCAGCAGTGAGAGTGACACCAAGTTCTATAATTCACCCCTCCACTTT